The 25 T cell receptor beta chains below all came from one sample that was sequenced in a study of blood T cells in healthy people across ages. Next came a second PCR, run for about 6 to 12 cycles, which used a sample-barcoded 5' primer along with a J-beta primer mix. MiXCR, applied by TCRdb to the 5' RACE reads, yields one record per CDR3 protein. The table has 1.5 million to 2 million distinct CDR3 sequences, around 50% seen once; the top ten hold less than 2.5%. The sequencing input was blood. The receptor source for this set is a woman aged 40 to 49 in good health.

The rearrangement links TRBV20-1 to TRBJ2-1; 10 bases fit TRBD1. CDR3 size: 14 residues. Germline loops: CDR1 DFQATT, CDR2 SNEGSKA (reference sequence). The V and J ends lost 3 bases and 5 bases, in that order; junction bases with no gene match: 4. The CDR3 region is CSASRDRGNNEQFF. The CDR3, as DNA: TGCAGTGCTAGCCGGGACAGGGGAAACAATGAGCAGTTCTTC.

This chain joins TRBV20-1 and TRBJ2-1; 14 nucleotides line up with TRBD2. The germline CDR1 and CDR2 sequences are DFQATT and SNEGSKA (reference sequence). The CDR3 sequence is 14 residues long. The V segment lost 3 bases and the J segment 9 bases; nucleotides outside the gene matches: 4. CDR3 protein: CSARGLAGASEQFF. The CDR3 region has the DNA TGCAGTGCTAGGGGACTAGCGGGAGCAAGTGAGCAGTTCTTC.

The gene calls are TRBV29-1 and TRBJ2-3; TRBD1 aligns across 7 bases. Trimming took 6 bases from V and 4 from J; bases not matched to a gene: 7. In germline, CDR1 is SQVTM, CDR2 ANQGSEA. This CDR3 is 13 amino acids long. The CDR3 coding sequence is TGCAGCGTCGACAGGGCCAGGGCAGATACGCAGTATTTT. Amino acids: CSVDRARADTQYF.

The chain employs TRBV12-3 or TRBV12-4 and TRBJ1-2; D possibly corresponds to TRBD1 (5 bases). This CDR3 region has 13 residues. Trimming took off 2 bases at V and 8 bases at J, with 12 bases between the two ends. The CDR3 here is CASSLLQGSGYTF. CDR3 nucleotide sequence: TGTGCCAGCAGTTTACTCCAGGGCAGCGGCTACACCTTC.

For the CDR3, the DNA is TGTGCCAGCAGTCGACAGGTATTTTCCTACGAGCAGTACTTC. It translates to CASSRQVFSYEQYF. This chain uses TRBV6-5 with TRBJ2-7, with TRBD1 as a possible D gene (6 bases). Per the germline V gene, CDR1 is MNHEY and CDR2 is SVGAGI. Trimming took off 5 bases at V and 1 base at J, with 12 bases between the two ends. The CDR3 consists of 14 residues.

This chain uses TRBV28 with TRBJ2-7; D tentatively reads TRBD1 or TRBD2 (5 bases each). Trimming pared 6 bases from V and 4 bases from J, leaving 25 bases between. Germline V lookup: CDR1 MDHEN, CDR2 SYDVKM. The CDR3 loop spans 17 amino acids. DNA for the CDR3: TGTGCCAGCAGCCCAGTCTTGTCCGGGACCCTAACTTACGAGCAGTACTTC. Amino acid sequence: CASSPVLSGTLTYEQYF.

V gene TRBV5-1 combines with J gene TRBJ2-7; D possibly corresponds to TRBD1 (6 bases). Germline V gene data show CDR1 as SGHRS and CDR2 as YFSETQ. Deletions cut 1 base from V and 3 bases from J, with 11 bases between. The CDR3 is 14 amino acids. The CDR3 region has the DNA TGCGCCAGCAGCTTGTCCCAGGGGATCTACGAGCAGTACTTC. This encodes CASSLSQGIYEQYF.

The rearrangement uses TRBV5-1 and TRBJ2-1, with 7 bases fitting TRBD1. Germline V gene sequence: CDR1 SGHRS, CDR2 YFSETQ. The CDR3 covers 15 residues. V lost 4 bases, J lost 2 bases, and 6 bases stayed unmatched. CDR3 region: CASSLDREAYNEQFF. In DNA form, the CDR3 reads TGCGCCAGCAGCCTTGACAGGGAAGCCTACAATGAGCAGTTCTTC.

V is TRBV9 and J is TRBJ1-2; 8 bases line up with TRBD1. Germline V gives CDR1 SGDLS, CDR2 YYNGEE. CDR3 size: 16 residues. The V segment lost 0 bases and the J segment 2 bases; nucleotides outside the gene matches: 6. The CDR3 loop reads CASSVARGQENYGYTF. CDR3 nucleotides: TGTGCCAGCAGCGTAGCTCGGGGACAGGAAAACTATGGCTACACCTTC.

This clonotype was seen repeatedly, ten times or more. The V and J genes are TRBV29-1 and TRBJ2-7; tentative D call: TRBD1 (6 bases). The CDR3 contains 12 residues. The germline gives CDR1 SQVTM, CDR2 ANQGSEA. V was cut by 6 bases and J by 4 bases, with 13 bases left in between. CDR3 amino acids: CSVTTGTYEQYF. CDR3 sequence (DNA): TGCAGCGTGACTACAGGGACGTACGAGCAGTACTTC.

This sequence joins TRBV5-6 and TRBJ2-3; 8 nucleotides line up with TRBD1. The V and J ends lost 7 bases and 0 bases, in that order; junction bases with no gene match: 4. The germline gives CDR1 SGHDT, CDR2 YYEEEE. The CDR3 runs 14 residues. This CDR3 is CASGTGFSTDTQYF. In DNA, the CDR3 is TGTGCCAGCGGGACAGGTTTTAGCACAGATACGCAGTATTTT.

Here the CDR3 DNA reads TGTGCCAGCAGTTTCTCGACCAGGGGAGGTCAGCCCCAGCATTTT. It encodes CASSFSTRGGQPQHF. V gene TRBV6-2 or TRBV6-3 combines with J gene TRBJ1-5, with D possibly TRBD1 on 6 matching bases. This CDR3 contains 15 residues. Germline loops: CDR1 MNHEY, CDR2 SVGEGT. With 4 bases removed from V and 6 bases from J, the gap between germline ends came to 16 bases.

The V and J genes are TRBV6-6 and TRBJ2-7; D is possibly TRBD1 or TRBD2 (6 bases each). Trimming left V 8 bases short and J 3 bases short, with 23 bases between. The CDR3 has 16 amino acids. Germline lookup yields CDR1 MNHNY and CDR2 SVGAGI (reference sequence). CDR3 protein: CASDQGRRRRVYEQYF. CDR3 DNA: TGTGCCAGCGATCAGGGGAGGAGACGGAGAGTCTACGAGCAGTACTTC.

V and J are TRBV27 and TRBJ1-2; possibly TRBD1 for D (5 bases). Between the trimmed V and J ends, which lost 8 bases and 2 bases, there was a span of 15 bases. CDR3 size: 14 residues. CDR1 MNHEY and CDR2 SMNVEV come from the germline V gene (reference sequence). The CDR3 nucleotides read TGTGCCAGCGCCGTGCGGGGGACGAACTATGGCTACACCTTC. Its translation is CASAVRGTNYGYTF.

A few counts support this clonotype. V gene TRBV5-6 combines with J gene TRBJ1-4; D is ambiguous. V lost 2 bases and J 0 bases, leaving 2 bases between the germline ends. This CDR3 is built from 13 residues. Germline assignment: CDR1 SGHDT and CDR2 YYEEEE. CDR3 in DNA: TGTGCCAGCAGCTTTGCAACTAATGAAAAACTGTTTTTT. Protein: CASSFATNEKLFF.

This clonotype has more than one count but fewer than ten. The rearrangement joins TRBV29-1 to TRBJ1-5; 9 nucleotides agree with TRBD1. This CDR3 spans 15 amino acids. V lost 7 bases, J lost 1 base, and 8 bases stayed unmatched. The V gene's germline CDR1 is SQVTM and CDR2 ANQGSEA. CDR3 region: CSALSDRGSNQPQHF. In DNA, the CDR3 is TGCAGCGCATTGAGTGACAGGGGGAGCAATCAGCCCCAGCATTTT.

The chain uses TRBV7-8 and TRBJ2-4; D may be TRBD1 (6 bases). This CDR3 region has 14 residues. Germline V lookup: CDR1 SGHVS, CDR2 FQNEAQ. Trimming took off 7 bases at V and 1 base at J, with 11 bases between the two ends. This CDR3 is CASTETGAKNIQYF. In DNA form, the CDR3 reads TGTGCCAGCACCGAAACAGGGGCCAAAAACATTCAGTACTTC.

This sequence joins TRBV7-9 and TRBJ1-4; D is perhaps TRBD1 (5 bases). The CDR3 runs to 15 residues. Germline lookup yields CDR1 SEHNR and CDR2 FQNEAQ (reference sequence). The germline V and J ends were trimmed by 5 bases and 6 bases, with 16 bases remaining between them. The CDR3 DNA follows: TGTGCCAGCAGCCGCAGGGAGAGAGAGGATGAAAAACTGTTTTTT. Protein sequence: CASSRREREDEKLFF.

In DNA form, the CDR3 reads TGTGCCTCAGAGGAGTTAAAGGGGGGAAACAATGAGCAGTTCTTC. Encoded protein: CASEELKGGNNEQFF. This chain links TRBV19 with TRBJ2-1; possibly TRBD1 or TRBD2 for D (6 bases each). CDR1 is LNHDA and CDR2 is SQIVND in the germline V gene (reference sequence). The ends were cut back, 11 bases at V and 5 bases at J, with 22 bases in the middle. CDR3 length: 15 amino acids.

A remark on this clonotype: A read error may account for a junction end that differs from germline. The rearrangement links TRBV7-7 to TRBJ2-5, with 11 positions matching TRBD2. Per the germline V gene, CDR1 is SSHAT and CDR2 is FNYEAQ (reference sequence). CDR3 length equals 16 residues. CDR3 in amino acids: CASSPSQLAGEETQYF. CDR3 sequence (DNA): TGTGCTAGCAGCCCCTCCCAACTAGCGGGAGAAGAGACCCAGTACTTC.

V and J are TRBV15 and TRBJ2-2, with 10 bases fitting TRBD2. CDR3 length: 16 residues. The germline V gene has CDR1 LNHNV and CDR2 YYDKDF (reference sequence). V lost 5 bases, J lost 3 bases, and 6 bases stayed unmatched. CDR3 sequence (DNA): TGTGCCACCAGCCCTACTAGCGGGGATCACACCGGGGAGCTGTTTTTT. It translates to CATSPTSGDHTGELFF.

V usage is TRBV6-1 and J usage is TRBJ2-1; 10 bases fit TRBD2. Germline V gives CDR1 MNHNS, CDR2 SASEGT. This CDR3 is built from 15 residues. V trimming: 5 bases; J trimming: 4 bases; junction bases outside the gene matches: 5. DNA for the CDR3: TGTGCCAGCAGTCAAGGGACTAGCGATTACAATGAGCAGTTCTTC. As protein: CASSQGTSDYNEQFF.

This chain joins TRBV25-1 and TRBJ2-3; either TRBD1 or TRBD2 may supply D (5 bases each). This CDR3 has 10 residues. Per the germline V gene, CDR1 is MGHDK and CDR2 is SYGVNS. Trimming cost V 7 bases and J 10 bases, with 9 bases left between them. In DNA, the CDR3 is TGTGCCAGCACTGGGGGAGCGCAGTATTTT. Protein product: CASTGGAQYF. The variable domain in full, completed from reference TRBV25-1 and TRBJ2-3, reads EADIYQTPRYLVIGTGKKITLECSQTMGHDKMYWYQQDPGMELHLIHYSYGVNSTEKGDLSSESTVSRIRTEHFPLTLESARPSHTSQYLCASTGGAQYFGPGTRLTVL.

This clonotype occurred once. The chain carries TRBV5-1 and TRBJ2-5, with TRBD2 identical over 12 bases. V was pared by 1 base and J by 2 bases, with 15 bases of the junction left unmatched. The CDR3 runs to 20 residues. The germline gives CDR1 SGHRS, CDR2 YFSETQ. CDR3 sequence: CASSLSWIRTSGVAQETQYF. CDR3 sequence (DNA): TGCGCCAGCAGCTTGTCTTGGATACGGACTAGCGGGGTTGCTCAAGAGACCCAGTACTTC.

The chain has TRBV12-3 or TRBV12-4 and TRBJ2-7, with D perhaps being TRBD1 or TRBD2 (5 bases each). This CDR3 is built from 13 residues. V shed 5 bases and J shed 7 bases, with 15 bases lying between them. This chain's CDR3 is CASSPMGRGEQYF. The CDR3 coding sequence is TGTGCCAGCAGTCCAATGGGACGGGGAGAGCAGTACTTC.